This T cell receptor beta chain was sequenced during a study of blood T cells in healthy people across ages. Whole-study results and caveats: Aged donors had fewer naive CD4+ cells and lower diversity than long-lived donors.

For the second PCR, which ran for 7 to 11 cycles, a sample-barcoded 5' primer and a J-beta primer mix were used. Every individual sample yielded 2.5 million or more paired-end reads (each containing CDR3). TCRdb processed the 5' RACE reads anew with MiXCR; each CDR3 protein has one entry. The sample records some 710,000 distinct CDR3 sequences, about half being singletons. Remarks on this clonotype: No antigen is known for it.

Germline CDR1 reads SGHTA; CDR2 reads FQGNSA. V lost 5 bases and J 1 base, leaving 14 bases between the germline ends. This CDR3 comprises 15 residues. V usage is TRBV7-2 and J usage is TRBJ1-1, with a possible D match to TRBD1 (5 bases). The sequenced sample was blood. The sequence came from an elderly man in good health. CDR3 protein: CASSATGRANTEAFF. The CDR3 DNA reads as TGTGCCAGCAGCGCCACTGGCAGGGCGAACACTGAAGCTTTCTTT.